The entry below describes one TCR beta chain. The target antigen is unknown. Amplification used 60 Vbeta primers and 13 Jbeta primers. Study processing details: Unique TCR beta chains totaled about 73 million in a later count, with approximately 11 million of them shared. Clones were sequenced by immunoSEQ multiplex PCR, and TCRdb holds only the in-frame ones, with some missing. V, J and clone size derive from that table, while D and trimming were established from the DNA sequence. The sample has about 67,000 clones, around 67% seen once. These data belong to a study of cytomegalovirus exposure and HLA in healthy donors. Notes on the study in general: When a later analysis was performed, an Asian-associated ancestry cluster reportedly had fewer N-insertions than the approximately 680-donor mean. Rarity held for most TCR sequences, but there were some public TCRs that occurred in many donors.

Material: PBMCs. The receptor's source is a woman between 25 and 40 years old in good health and CMV-seronegative.

Here the CDR3 DNA reads TGTGCCAGCAGCTTAATGGACAGGCGCACAGATACGCAGTATTTT. Its translation is CASSLMDRRTDTQYF. The chain has TRBV7-3 and TRBJ2-3; 7 bases agree with TRBD1. V dropped 1 base and J dropped 1; count of bases not matched to a gene: 2. Looked up from germline, CDR1 is SGHTA and CDR2 is FQGTGA. The CDR3 contains 15 residues.